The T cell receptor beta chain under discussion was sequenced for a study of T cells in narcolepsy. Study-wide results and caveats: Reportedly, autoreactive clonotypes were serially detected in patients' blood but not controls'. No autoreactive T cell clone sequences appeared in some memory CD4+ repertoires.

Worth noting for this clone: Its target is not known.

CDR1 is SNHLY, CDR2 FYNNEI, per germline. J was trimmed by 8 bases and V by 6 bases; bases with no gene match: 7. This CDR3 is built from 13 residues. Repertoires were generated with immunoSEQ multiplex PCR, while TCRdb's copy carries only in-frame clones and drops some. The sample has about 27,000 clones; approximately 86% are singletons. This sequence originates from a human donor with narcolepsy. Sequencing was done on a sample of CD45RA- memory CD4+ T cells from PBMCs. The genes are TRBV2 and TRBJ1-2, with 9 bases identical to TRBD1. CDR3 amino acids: CASRKQGAEGYTF. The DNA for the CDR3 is TGTGCCAGCAGGAAACAGGGGGCGGAGGGCTACACCTTC.